This T cell receptor (beta chain) is drawn from a study of T cell repertoires in cytomegalovirus infection. Germline V CDR1 and CDR2: SGHTA, FQGNSA. V lost 4 bases and J lost 4, with 15 bases in between. The CDR3 length is 15 residues. Each CDR3 protein gets one entry after TCRdb re-called the reads with MiXCR. This sample has 700,000 to 900,000 distinct CDR3 sequences; almost 30% occur once, and the top ten carry under 15%. General observations from the study: The cumulative frequency of public TCR beta families identified carriers of CMV plus the relevant HLA.

This clonotype was recorded at least ten times. What it recognizes is unknown. V usage is TRBV7-2 and J usage is TRBJ2-3, with D maybe TRBD1 (6 bases). This receptor was obtained from a human donor in good health (CMV status not recorded). Some clones in this sample may be carry-over from other donors' samples. Sequencing used cultured CD8+ T cells from PBMCs, obtained from culture after CMV antigen stimulation. DNA of the CDR3: TGTGCCAGCAGCTCGGACAGACGCGGGTCAGATACGCAGTATTTT. It translates to CASSSDRRGSDTQYF.